Below are 20 T cell receptor beta chains sequenced from a single sample in a study of vaccination and CD4 T cells after COVID-19 (dated by TCRdb to between 2021 and 2024). Antigens for these TCRs are unknown. In light of the paper, this sample's treatment or condition label describes: roughly ten-day PBMC culture with coronavirus spike peptide pools or control peptides (ViraFEST assay). Libraries were prepared through PCR. Sequencing used an Illumina iSeq 100. TCR sequencing of DNA from cultured CD4+ T cells used the Oncomine TCR Beta short-read assay at the Johns Hopkins FTIC core. The public reads were reanalyzed by TCRdb: fastp trimming at Q25, MiXCR alignment, in-frame beta chains only. A single entry per CDR3 protein holds the most common genes and DNA from its merged rows. This sample comprises around 10,000 distinct CDR3 sequences, 61% of them detected only once. More than 20% of the sample belongs to the ten largest clones.

The sequencing input was CD4+ T cells from blood, cultured in vitro. Every receptor here comes from a human donor who had recovered from COVID-19.

This clonotype ranks as large (0.1 to 1%). The chain couples TRBV20-1 to TRBJ2-7; a possible D gene is TRBD2 (6 bases). The V end was cut by 3 bases, the J end by 2 bases, with 8 bases between. CDR3 length equals 12 residues. Germline V gene data show CDR1 as DFQATT and CDR2 as SNEGSKA (reference sequence). CDR3 sequence reads: CSASGSAYEQYF. Here the CDR3 DNA reads TGCAGTGCTAGCGGGAGTGCCTACGAGCAGTACTTC.

The genes are TRBV25-1 and TRBJ1-6; 7 nucleotides agree with TRBD1. The CDR3 loop spans 14 amino acids. Germline V gene data show CDR1 as MGHDK and CDR2 as SYGVNS. V dropped 4 bases and J dropped 7; count of bases not matched to a gene: 4. In DNA, the CDR3 is TGTGCCAGCAGTGCCGAGGGGGCGAATTCACCCCTCCACTTT. It is translated as CASSAEGANSPLHF.

This clonotype came up a few times. V usage is TRBV15 and J usage is TRBJ1-6; D is unresolved. This CDR3 spans 12 amino acids. The germline CDR1 and CDR2 sequences are LNHNV and YYDKDF (reference sequence). Trimming shortened V by 0 bases and J by 10 bases, and 4 bases separated the two germline ends. The CDR3 DNA follows: TGTGCCACCAGCAGAGATTGGTCACCCCTCCACTTT. Translation gives CATSRDWSPLHF.

This clonotype appeared a single time. V is TRBV29-1 and J is TRBJ1-3; no firm D call. In germline, CDR1 is SQVTM, CDR2 ANQGSEA. This CDR3 contains 12 residues. V shed 7 bases and J shed 0 bases, with 7 bases lying between them. CDR3 region: CSAGSSGNTIYF. The DNA for the CDR3 is TGCAGCGCGGGGAGCTCTGGAAACACCATATATTTT.

This sequence joins TRBV15 and TRBJ1-2; possibly TRBD1 for D (5 bases). Germline loops: CDR1 LNHNV, CDR2 YYDKDF (reference sequence). CDR3 length equals 15 residues. V dropped 0 bases and J dropped 6 bases, with 14 bases sitting between them. The CDR3 spells CATSRDQGTWNGYTF. In nucleotides, the CDR3 is TGTGCCACCAGCAGAGATCAAGGGACCTGGAATGGCTACACCTTC. The full variable domain, with the rest looked up from reference TRBV15 and TRBJ1-2, is DAMVIQNPRYQVTQFGKPVTLSCSQTLNHNVMYWYQQKSSQAPKLLFHYYDKDFNNEADTPDNFQSRRPNTSFCFLDIRSPGLGDTAMYLCATSRDQGTWNGYTFGSGTRLTVV.

This clonotype was observed a few times. The chain uses TRBV6-1 and TRBJ1-1; 9 bases are shared with TRBD1. Germline lookup yields CDR1 MNHNS and CDR2 SASEGT. The CDR3 consists of 14 residues. The ends lost 10 bases at V and 4 bases at J; junction bases unmatched: 10. CDR3 DNA sequence: TGTGCCACCTCGACAGGGGGGGAGAGCACTGAAGCTTTCTTT. Encoded protein: CATSTGGESTEAFF.

This clonotype was seen once. The chain couples TRBV15 to TRBJ1-5; the D gene is possibly TRBD1 (5 bases). This CDR3 is built from 15 residues. V was trimmed by 3 bases and J by 1 base, leaving 10 bases between them. Germline loops: CDR1 LNHNV, CDR2 YYDKDF (reference sequence). CDR3 DNA: TGTGCCACCAGCAGGGGGGAATCAAGCAATCAGCCCCAGCATTTT. Translation: CATSRGESSNQPQHF.

The genes are TRBV4-1 and TRBJ2-1, with 9 bases fitting TRBD2. CDR3 length: 18 amino acids. V trimming: 3 bases; J trimming: 4 bases; junction bases outside the gene matches: 13. Germline V gene lookup returns CDR1 MGHRA and CDR2 YSYEKL. The CDR3 DNA reads TGCGCCAGCAGCCACCCCCTGACTAGCGGACTACGATACAATGAGCAGTTCTTC. Its translation: CASSHPLTSGLRYNEQFF.

The CDR3 DNA reads TGCAGTGCTAGAGATTTCGGGGGGGATTCACCCCTCCACTTT. Residues: CSARDFGGDSPLHF. This rearrangement joins TRBV20-1 to TRBJ1-6, with D perhaps matching TRBD1 (5 bases). V was cut by 0 bases and J by 8 bases, with 11 bases left in between. CDR3 length: 14 residues. The germline V gene has CDR1 DFQATT and CDR2 SNEGSKA (reference sequence).

This clonotype has more than one count but fewer than ten. The V call is TRBV20-1, the J call TRBJ2-7; D may be TRBD1 (6 bases). CDR1 is DFQATT, CDR2 SNEGSKA, per germline (reference sequence). Trimming cost V 0 bases and J 2 bases, with 20 bases left between them. The CDR3 sequence is 17 residues long. The CDR3 region has the DNA TGCAGTGCTAGAGATCTTGGCCCGCAGGGGCCGACCTACGAGCAGTACTTC. As protein: CSARDLGPQGPTYEQYF.

J is TRBJ2-3 and V is TRBV21-1; TRBD1 is taken as the D call from the table, unchecked against the DNA. TRBV21-1 is listed as a pseudogene. CDR3 length: 17 amino acids. CDR3 sequence (DNA): TGTGCCAGCAGCAAATCGAACCGGGACAGGGGATCAGATACGCAGTATTTT. This codes for CASSKSNRDRGSDTQYF.

This rearrangement joins TRBV19 to TRBJ2-1, with D tentatively TRBD1 or TRBD2 (6 bases each). Germline V gene sequence: CDR1 LNHDA, CDR2 SQIVND (reference sequence). This CDR3 has 16 amino acids. Trimming stripped 9 bases from V and 1 base from J, with 19 bases between. The CDR3 protein is CASGGSTGQSYNEQFF. The CDR3 DNA reads as TGTGCCAGCGGGGGTTCCACGGGACAATCCTACAATGAGCAGTTCTTC.

V gene TRBV15 combines with J gene TRBJ2-3; 9 bases agree with TRBD2. The CDR3 runs to 16 residues. Per germline, CDR1 LNHNV and CDR2 YYDKDF (reference sequence). The trim removed 0 bases at V and 4 bases at J, leaving 5 bases unmatched. The CDR3 loop is CATSRDQAGGPDTQYF. CDR3 DNA: TGTGCCACCAGCAGAGATCAGGCGGGAGGGCCAGATACGCAGTATTTT.

This rearrangement joins TRBV6-1 to TRBJ1-1, with no clear D. This CDR3 spans 13 amino acids. The V gene's germline CDR1 is MNHNS and CDR2 SASEGT. Trimming took 3 bases from V and 9 from J, leaving 14 bases between them. CDR3 sequence: CASSEQATTKAFF. Here the CDR3 DNA reads TGTGCCAGCAGTGAGCAGGCCACGACCAAAGCTTTCTTT.

The chain has TRBV20-1 and TRBJ2-5; D gene ambiguous. Per the germline V gene, CDR1 is DFQATT and CDR2 is SNEGSKA (reference sequence). V was clipped by 4 bases and J by 3 bases, with 6 bases between them. The CDR3 spans 11 residues. The CDR3 spells CSAIPKETQYF. CDR3 in DNA: TGCAGTGCTATACCCAAAGAGACCCAGTACTTC.

The V gene is TRBV20-1, the J gene TRBJ1-3; TRBD1 aligns across 10 bases. Germline CDR1 and CDR2: DFQATT and SNEGSKA (reference sequence). J gave up 1 base and V 1 base, and 10 bases lay outside the gene matches. The CDR3 is 18 residues long. The CDR3 loop is CSARVDRGGSSSGNTIYF. The CDR3 DNA follows: TGCAGTGCTAGAGTGGACAGGGGGGGGTCAAGTTCTGGAAACACCATATATTTT.

This rearrangement joins TRBV28 to TRBJ1-5; D call uncertain. This CDR3 contains 14 residues. The V gene's germline CDR1 is MDHEN and CDR2 SYDVKM. The ends were cut back, 4 bases at V and 7 bases at J, with 14 bases in the middle. The CDR3 DNA sequence: TGTGCCAGCAGTTCCGTCCAGTTCGGCCAGCCCCAGCATTTT. It specifies CASSSVQFGQPQHF.

There are a few counts of this clonotype. The chain links TRBV20-1 to TRBJ1-1, with D perhaps TRBD1 (5 bases). Germline V gene sequence: CDR1 DFQATT, CDR2 SNEGSKA (reference sequence). The CDR3 is 14 amino acids. V shed 5 bases and J shed 1 base, with 14 bases lying between them. The CDR3 here is CSARRGVRNTEAFF. The CDR3 DNA follows: TGCAGTGCTCGGAGGGGAGTTCGGAACACTGAAGCTTTCTTT.

CDR3 loop: CAISDLGGNTDTQYF. CDR3 in DNA: TGTGCCATCAGTGATCTTGGCGGGAATACAGATACGCAGTATTTT. The chain combines TRBV10-3 with TRBJ2-3, with D tentatively TRBD2 (6 bases). Trimming removed 3 bases at V and 3 bases at J, with 13 bases between. The germline V gene encodes CDR1 ENHRY and CDR2 SYGVKD. The CDR3 loop spans 15 amino acids.

The chain is built from TRBV6-5 and TRBJ2-7; D gene unclear. The CDR3 runs to 11 residues. The germline V gene encodes CDR1 MNHEY and CDR2 SVGAGI. V dropped 2 bases and J dropped 6 bases, with 5 bases sitting between them. Here the CDR3 DNA reads TGTGCCAGCAGTTACCTGGGCGAGCAGTACTTC. This codes for CASSYLGEQYF.